The 27 T cell receptor beta chains below come from one sample, sequenced in a study of blood T cell repertoires in COVID-19. Profiled with immunoSEQ multiplex PCR; TCRdb holds only in-frame clones, not every one. The data contain about 250,000 clones, under 90% of them singletons. Sequenced: PBMCs or T cells enriched from blood (not recorded which). The receptors here all came from a woman aged 40 to 49 who had been exposed to COVID-19.

The chain employs TRBV19 and TRBJ1-2, with 7 bases fitting TRBD1. This CDR3 region has 13 residues. J gave up 6 bases and V 10 bases, and 11 bases lay outside the gene matches. Germline V gives CDR1 LNHDA, CDR2 SQIVND (reference sequence). CDR3 in amino acids: CATQRQGSDGYTF. The CDR3 nucleotides are TGTGCCACACAAAGACAGGGCTCGGATGGCTACACCTTC.

The chain is built from TRBV7-2 and TRBJ2-3; 9 bases line up with TRBD2. J lost 4 bases, V lost 5 bases, and 10 bases had no gene match. CDR3 size: 16 residues. Germline-derived CDR1 and CDR2 are SGHTA and FQGNSA. CDR3: CASSILAGVFSDTQYF. As DNA, the CDR3 is TGTGCCAGCAGCATCTTAGCGGGGGTGTTCTCAGATACGCAGTATTTT.

This chain links TRBV5-6 with TRBJ2-7; TRBD2 is a possible D gene (5 bases). CDR3 length: 17 residues. With 4 bases removed from V and 0 bases from J, the gap between germline ends came to 20 bases. The germline gives CDR1 SGHDT, CDR2 YYEEEE. Here the CDR3 DNA reads TGTGCCAGCAGCCTTCAGAGGCTAGCCAAAAGCTCCTACGAGCAGTACTTC. Its translation: CASSLQRLAKSSYEQYF.

The chain couples TRBV28 to TRBJ1-2; D possibly corresponds to TRBD1 (5 bases). Germline V gene data show CDR1 as MDHEN and CDR2 as SYDVKM. V lost 5 bases and J 4 bases, leaving 14 bases between the germline ends. The CDR3 runs to 14 residues. DNA for the CDR3: TGTGCCAGCAGTGGGGCAGTGAATCTCTATGGCTACACCTTC. This translates into CASSGAVNLYGYTF.

This sequence joins TRBV19 and TRBJ1-1; tentative D call: TRBD1 (5 bases). The CDR3 runs 14 residues. CDR1 LNHDA and CDR2 SQIVND come from the germline V gene (reference sequence). The ends were cut back, 1 base at V and 3 bases at J, with 9 bases in the middle. For the CDR3, the DNA is TGTGCCAGTAGTATAGTCCCAGGGTACACTGAAGCTTTCTTT. Its protein product is CASSIVPGYTEAFF.

The chain recombines TRBV19 with TRBJ1-2; 7 bases are shared with TRBD1. The CDR3 length is 12 residues. V dropped 9 bases and J dropped 8; count of bases not matched to a gene: 9. From germline, CDR1 is LNHDA and CDR2 SQIVND (reference sequence). The CDR3 region has the DNA TGTGCCAGCCACGGACAGGAATTGGGCTACACCTTC. This sequence encodes CASHGQELGYTF.

This clone has only one observation. The chain combines TRBV9 with TRBJ1-2, with D hard to call. Germline V gene lookup returns CDR1 SGDLS and CDR2 YYNGEE. The CDR3 contains 14 residues. V was cut by 7 bases and J by 5 bases, with 18 bases left in between. The CDR3, as DNA: TGTGCCAGCGGAATGGCAGGACGGAGGTATGGCTACACCTTC. Protein: CASGMAGRRYGYTF.

The table lists this clone with a few counts. This chain connects TRBV19 to TRBJ1-2; the match to TRBD1 covers 9 bases. With V trimmed by 9 bases and J by 8 bases, 16 bases remained unmatched. Germline V gene data show CDR1 as LNHDA and CDR2 as SQIVND (reference sequence). The CDR3 consists of 15 residues. CDR3 residues: CASTPTTGGVVGYTF. CDR3 in DNA: TGTGCCAGCACTCCTACTACAGGGGGCGTCGTAGGCTACACCTTC.

This rearrangement joins TRBV18 to TRBJ2-7; 7 bases are a match to TRBD2. The CDR3 has 16 amino acids. With 0 bases clipped from V and 1 base from J, the junction kept 6 bases outside the gene matches. The germline V gene has CDR1 KGHSH and CDR2 LQKENI. DNA for the CDR3: TGTGCCAGCTCACCACCGGCGACGGGGGGTTCCTACGAGCAGTACTTC. This codes for CASSPPATGGSYEQYF.

The chain employs TRBV4-1 and TRBJ2-2; TRBD2 aligns across 14 bases. The junction had 7 bases not matched to a gene; V was cut back by 0 bases and J by 4 bases. The CDR3 has 19 amino acids. Per the germline V gene, CDR1 is MGHRA and CDR2 is YSYEKL. The chain's CDR3 is CASSQEGLAGDTGTGELFF. The CDR3 nucleotides are TGCGCCAGCAGCCAAGAGGGACTAGCGGGGGATACGGGCACCGGGGAGCTGTTTTTT.

The V call is TRBV4-2, the J call TRBJ2-1; 10 bases map to TRBD2. Losses at the gene ends were 0 bases for V and 6 bases for J; bases not matched to a gene: 5. Per germline, CDR1 LGHNA and CDR2 YNFKEQ. This CDR3 region has 16 residues. CDR3: CASSQELQRGGNEQFF. In DNA form, the CDR3 reads TGTGCCAGCAGCCAAGAGCTCCAGCGGGGGGGCAATGAGCAGTTCTTC.

The DNA for the CDR3 is TGTGCCAGCAGCTTATTGGGGGACAGGAACACTGAAGCTTTCTTT. Protein: CASSLLGDRNTEAFF. The V call is TRBV7-2, the J call TRBJ1-1, with 7 bases aligning to TRBD1. V shed 2 bases, J shed 1 base, and the junction held 4 bases outside the gene matches. The CDR3 covers 15 residues. Germline V lookup: CDR1 SGHTA, CDR2 FQGNSA.

The chain has TRBV2 and TRBJ1-2; 9 nucleotides match TRBD1. This CDR3 is built from 14 residues. With 7 bases clipped from V and 3 bases from J, the junction kept 6 bases outside the gene matches. Per the germline V gene, CDR1 is SNHLY and CDR2 is FYNNEI. The CDR3 spells CASKQGAVDYGYTF. DNA for the CDR3: TGTGCCAGCAAACAGGGGGCAGTGGACTATGGCTACACCTTC.

The V call is TRBV5-6, the J call TRBJ1-3; no clear D. V lost 0 bases and J lost 1, with 11 bases in between. This CDR3 is built from 16 residues. Germline V gene sequence: CDR1 SGHDT, CDR2 YYEEEE. CDR3 protein: CASSLVVERSGNTIYF. The CDR3 DNA is TGTGCCAGCAGCTTGGTGGTGGAGAGGTCTGGAAACACCATATATTTT. The variable domain in full, completed from reference TRBV5-6 and TRBJ1-3, reads DAGVTQSPTHLIKTRGQQVTLRCSPKSGHDTVSWYQQALGQGPQFIFQYYEEEERQRGNFPDRFSGHQFPNYSSELNVNALLLGDSALYLCASSLVVERSGNTIYFGEGSWLTVV.

The chain combines TRBV9 with TRBJ2-3; weak D call: TRBD2 (6 bases). CDR1 is SGDLS and CDR2 is YYNGEE in the germline V gene. V shed 4 bases and J shed 0 bases, with 15 bases lying between them. The CDR3 sequence is 16 residues long. As DNA, the CDR3 is TGTGCCAGCAGCCGCGTTGGGCGGGGTAGCACAGATACGCAGTATTTT. Its translation is CASSRVGRGSTDTQYF.

The chain employs TRBV28 and TRBJ1-1; D is undetermined. The CDR3 is 12 residues long. CDR1 is MDHEN, CDR2 SYDVKM, per germline. Trimming cost V 10 bases and J 4 bases, with 13 bases left between them. The CDR3 DNA reads TGTGCCACCCTCCGGGTCGGCACTGAAGCTTTCTTT. Translation: CATLRVGTEAFF.

J is TRBJ1-2 and V is TRBV12-2; no DNA check was done on the table's D call, TRBD1. TRBV12-2 represents a pseudogene. This CDR3 is built from 17 residues. The CDR3 coding sequence is TGTGCAAGTCGCCCAAGTCGCTTAGTGGGCAGGAACTATGGCTACACCTTC. Amino acid sequence: CASRPSRLVGRNYGYTF.

V and J are TRBV9 and TRBJ1-2; 11 bases are shared with TRBD1. V shed 3 bases and J 2 bases; nucleotides not matched to a gene: 9. The CDR3 contains 17 residues. CDR1 is SGDLS, CDR2 YYNGEE, per germline. CDR3 residues: CASSAVGWDRGNYGYTF. CDR3 in DNA: TGTGCCAGCAGCGCAGTAGGTTGGGACAGGGGGAACTATGGCTACACCTTC.

A word on this clone: This sample also contains other DNA sequences that code for the same CDR3. The genes are TRBV18 and TRBJ2-6; tentative D call: TRBD1 (5 bases). V shed 6 bases and J shed 0 bases, with 9 bases lying between them. This CDR3 spans 15 amino acids. CDR1 is KGHSH, CDR2 LQKENI, per germline. CDR3 residues: CASSPDSSGANVLTF. The CDR3 bases are TGTGCCAGCTCGCCCGACAGCTCTGGGGCCAACGTCCTGACTTTC.

This chain connects TRBV7-9 to TRBJ2-7, with TRBD1 identical over 9 bases. There are 16 residues in the CDR3. The V and J ends lost 4 bases and 1 base, in that order; junction bases with no gene match: 8. The germline V gene has CDR1 SEHNR and CDR2 FQNEAQ (reference sequence). Written as DNA, the CDR3 is TGTGCCAGCAGCTCGTCACAGGGGGCTCAGTCCTACGAGCAGTACTTC. This translates into CASSSSQGAQSYEQYF.

The chain employs TRBV5-5 and TRBJ1-2, with D uncertain. In germline, CDR1 is SGHKS, CDR2 YYEKEE (reference sequence). The V end was cut by 0 bases, the J end by 5 bases, with 14 bases between. There are 15 residues in the CDR3. For the CDR3, the DNA is TGTGCCAGCAGCTTGGGGCGGGGAGTAGGGTATGGCTACACCTTC. Translating gives CASSLGRGVGYGYTF. The full variable domain, its missing parts supplied by reference TRBV5-5 and TRBJ1-2, is DAGVTQSPTHLIKTRGQQVTLRCSPISGHKSVSWYQQVLGQGPQFIFQYYEKEERGRGNFPDRFSARQFPNYSSELNVNALLLGDSALYLCASSLGRGVGYGYTFGSGTRLTVV.

V usage is TRBV5-1 and J usage is TRBJ1-1, with D perhaps matching TRBD1 (5 bases). CDR3 length equals 14 residues. V was shortened by 4 bases and J by 0 bases, with 10 bases between the two germline ends. CDR1 is SGHRS and CDR2 is YFSETQ in the germline V gene. The CDR3 coding sequence is TGCGCCAGCAGCGCGGGACCCATGAACACTGAAGCTTTCTTT. Amino acids: CASSAGPMNTEAFF.

This clone was seen once. The V and J genes are TRBV29-1 and TRBJ2-1; 12 nucleotides line up with TRBD2. The CDR3 length is 13 residues. In germline, CDR1 is SQVTM, CDR2 ANQGSEA. V was clipped by 7 bases and J by 9 bases; unmatched bases: 7. The CDR3, as DNA: TGCAGCGCCAGACTAGCGGGGGCGATTGAGCAGTTCTTC. This sequence encodes CSARLAGAIEQFF.

V usage is TRBV3-1 (or the pseudogene TRBV3-2) and J usage is TRBJ1-3, with D tentatively TRBD1 (5 bases). Germline CDR1 LGHDT, CDR2 YNNKEL (reference sequence). CDR3 length: 16 amino acids. V dropped 1 base and J dropped 0 bases, with 10 bases sitting between them. The CDR3 is CASSQGGGSSGNTIYF. The DNA for the CDR3 is TGTGCCAGCAGCCAAGGGGGCGGGAGCTCTGGAAACACCATATATTTT.

This chain links TRBV6-5 with TRBJ1-6; no clear D gene. Trimming stripped 6 bases from V and 5 bases from J, with 14 bases between. Germline assignment: CDR1 MNHEY and CDR2 SVGAGI. This CDR3 region has 15 residues. For the CDR3, the DNA is TGTGCCAGCAGCGATAGATCCTCGGATAATTCACCCCTCCACTTT. Amino acids: CASSDRSSDNSPLHF.

The rearrangement joins TRBV3-1 (or the pseudogene TRBV3-2) to TRBJ2-7; TRBD1 matches at 8 bases. Germline loops: CDR1 LGHDT, CDR2 YNNKEL (reference sequence). CDR3 length: 15 residues. V lost 1 base to trimming and J lost 3 bases; unmatched junction nucleotides: 5. The CDR3 protein is CASSQVGQGLYEQYF. The CDR3 region has the DNA TGTGCCAGCAGCCAAGTAGGACAGGGACTCTACGAGCAGTACTTC.

The V and J genes are TRBV29-1 and TRBJ1-1; TRBD1 agrees at 10 bases. Germline CDR1 is SQVTM and CDR2 is ANQGSEA. The CDR3 runs 14 residues. Germline trimming cut 2 bases from V and 5 bases from J; bases unmatched to any gene: 5. The CDR3 coding sequence is TGCAGCGTTGAACTAAGGGACAGGGGTACTGAAGCTTTCTTT. It specifies CSVELRDRGTEAFF.